This record looks at one T cell receptor beta chain sequence and its context. The antigen is not known. The data derive from a study of graft-versus-host responses after intestinal transplantation. Background on the study: All recipients got anti-thymocyte globulin induction, then tacrolimus and steroids for roughly 3 years.

General study findings and limits: GvH clones surfaced in recipient marrow, some emerging earlier in ileum or blood.

CDR1 SGHKS and CDR2 YYEKEE come from the germline V gene (reference sequence). V lost 7 bases to trimming and J lost 9 bases, with 26 bases between them. The CDR3 runs to 15 residues. The method was immunoSEQ multiplex PCR; TCRdb's version includes in-frame clones alone and lacks a portion of them. Among approximately 110,000 clones listed, 85% to 95% were seen once. This clonotype originated in a human donor who was the organ donor for an intestinal transplant. The sample consisted of unstimulated CD8+ T cells sorted from spleen or lymph node cells, taken before transplant. The rearrangement uses TRBV5-5 and TRBJ2-7, with D perhaps matching TRBD2 (6 bases). This CDR3 is CASGPANEAAGGQYF. The CDR3, as DNA: TGTGCCAGCGGACCTGCAAACGAAGCGGCCGGGGGGCAGTACTTC.